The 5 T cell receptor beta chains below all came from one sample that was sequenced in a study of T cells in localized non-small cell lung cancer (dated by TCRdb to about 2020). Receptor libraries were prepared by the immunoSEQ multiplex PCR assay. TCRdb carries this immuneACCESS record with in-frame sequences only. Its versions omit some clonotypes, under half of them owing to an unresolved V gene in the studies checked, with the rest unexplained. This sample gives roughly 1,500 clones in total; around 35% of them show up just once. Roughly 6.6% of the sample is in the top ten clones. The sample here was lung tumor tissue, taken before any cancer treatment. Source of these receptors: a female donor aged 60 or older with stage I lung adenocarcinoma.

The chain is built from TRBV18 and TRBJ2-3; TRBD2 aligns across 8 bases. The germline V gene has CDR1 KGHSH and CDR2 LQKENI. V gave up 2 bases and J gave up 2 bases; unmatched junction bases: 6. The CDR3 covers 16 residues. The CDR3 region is CASSPGLAVFTDTQYF. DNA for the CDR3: TGTGCCAGCTCACCAGGACTAGCAGTCTTCACAGATACGCAGTATTTT.

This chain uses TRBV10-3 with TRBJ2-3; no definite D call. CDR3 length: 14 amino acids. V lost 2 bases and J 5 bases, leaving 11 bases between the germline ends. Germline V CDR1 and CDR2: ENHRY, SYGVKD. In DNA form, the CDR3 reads TGTGCCATCAGTGAGACCACCCAGAGAGATACGCAGTATTTT. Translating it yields CAISETTQRDTQYF.

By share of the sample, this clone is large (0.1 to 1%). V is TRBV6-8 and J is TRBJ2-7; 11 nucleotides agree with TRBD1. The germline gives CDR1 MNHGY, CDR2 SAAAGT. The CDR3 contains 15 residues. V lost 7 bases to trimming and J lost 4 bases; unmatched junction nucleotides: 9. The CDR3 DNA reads TGTGCCAGCACCTCTGGGGGGACAGGGGGTTACGAGCAGTACTTC. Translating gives CASTSGGTGGYEQYF.

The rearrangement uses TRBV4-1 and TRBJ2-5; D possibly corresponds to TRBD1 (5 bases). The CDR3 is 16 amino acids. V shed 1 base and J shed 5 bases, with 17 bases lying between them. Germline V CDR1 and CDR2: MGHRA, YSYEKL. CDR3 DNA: TGCGCCAGCAGCCAAGGGCCCCACAGGAGCGAGGAGACCCAGTACTTC. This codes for CASSQGPHRSEETQYF.

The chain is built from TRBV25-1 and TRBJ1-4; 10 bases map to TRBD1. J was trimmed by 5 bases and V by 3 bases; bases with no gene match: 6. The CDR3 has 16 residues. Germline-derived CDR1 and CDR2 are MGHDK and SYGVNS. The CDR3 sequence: CASSDPRGQGNEKLFF. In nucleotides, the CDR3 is TGTGCCAGCAGTGATCCACGGGGACAGGGGAATGAAAAACTGTTTTTT.